This TCR beta chain was profiled in a study of T cell changes during pregnancy in multiple sclerosis. The method was immunoSEQ multiplex PCR; TCRdb's version includes in-frame clones alone and lacks a portion of them. Altogether 90,000 to 120,000 clones are present, around 93% being singletons, with the ten largest covering 0.9%. V dropped 3 bases and J dropped 5; count of bases not matched to a gene: 10. Germline CDR1 reads MGHRA; CDR2 reads YSYEKL. This CDR3 is built from 15 residues. Specimen: peripheral blood, collected before pregnancy. J is TRBJ2-7 and V is TRBV4-1; 7 bases agree with TRBD1. The clonotype was recovered from a female donor with multiple sclerosis, enrolled in a pregnancy study. Written as DNA, the CDR3 is TGCGCCAGCAGCCACCCACCGACAGGGCGTCACGAGCAGTACTTC. Protein product: CASSHPPTGRHEQYF.